One and the same sample provided the 25 T cell receptor beta chains below, sequenced in a study of Ad26.COV2.S vaccination and SARS-CoV-2 variants (dated by TCRdb to the early 2020s). The receptor library was made with the immunoSEQ multiplex PCR assay. TCRdb re-hosts the immuneACCESS table, in-frame sequences only. Its copies lack some clones; in the studies checked, an unresolved V gene accounts for under half of them, and the cause for the rest is not known. Across this sample there are hundreds of thousands of clones, with about 91% seen only once. The biggest ten clones account for approximately 2.5% of the sample. The treatment or condition tag for this specimen amounts to: about 20 received Ad26.COV2.S at low or high dose, single or two shots; 5 received placebo; per-sample allocation not given. For vaccine and placebo recipients, the sequenced repertoires came from samples collected on day 63 after the first injection.

The sample was peripheral blood, taken in a trial of Ad26.COV2.S vaccine versus placebo. The receptors shown here come from a person aged 18-65 years who received the Ad26.COV2.S COVID-19 vaccine or a placebo.

The rearrangement links TRBV29-1 to TRBJ1-1, with a weak D call TRBD1 (6 bases). The CDR3 is 18 residues long. Germline V CDR1 and CDR2: SQVTM, ANQGSEA. V lost 2 bases to trimming and J lost 0 bases, with 22 bases between them. Here the CDR3 DNA reads TGCAGCGTTGAACTGGACAGCGCATACGATAGGATGAACACTGAAGCTTTCTTT. Its protein product is CSVELDSAYDRMNTEAFF.

The rearrangement uses TRBV5-1 and TRBJ1-1; 7 bases align to TRBD1. The CDR3 has 16 amino acids. The V segment lost 5 bases and the J segment 0 bases; nucleotides outside the gene matches: 10. From germline, CDR1 is SGHRS and CDR2 YFSETQ. The CDR3 DNA sequence: TGCGCCAGCAGGTGGGGGACAGTTCCTTTGAACACTGAAGCTTTCTTT. Amino acids: CASRWGTVPLNTEAFF. Full variable domain (missing parts from reference TRBV5-1 and TRBJ1-1): KAGVTQTPRYLIKTRGQQVTLSCSPISGHRSVSWYQQTPGQGLQFLFEYFSETQRNKGNFPGRFSGRQFSNSRSEMNVSTLELGDSALYLCASRWGTVPLNTEAFFGQGTRLTVV.

This clone was counted once. This chain joins TRBV19 and TRBJ1-2; maybe TRBD1 (5 bases). Germline V CDR1 and CDR2: LNHDA, SQIVND (reference sequence). The CDR3 is 14 amino acids. With 3 bases removed from V and 7 bases from J, the gap between germline ends came to 15 bases. This CDR3 is CASSIGLQDPGYTF. As DNA, the CDR3 is TGTGCCAGTAGTATCGGTTTACAGGACCCTGGCTACACCTTC. Full variable domain (outside the CDR3, taken from reference TRBV19 and TRBJ1-2): DGGITQSPKYLFRKEGQNVTLSCEQNLNHDAMYWYRQDPGQGLRLIYYSQIVNDFQKGDIAEGYSVSREKKESFPLTVTSAQKNPTAFYLCASSIGLQDPGYTFGSGTRLTVV.

The chain employs TRBV4-3 and TRBJ1-5; tentatively, D is TRBD1 (5 bases). V was cut by 0 bases and J by 5 bases, with 11 bases left in between. Germline values: CDR1 LGHNA, CDR2 YSLEER. CDR3 length: 15 residues. The chain's CDR3 is CASSQDRQGHQPQHF. Here the CDR3 DNA reads TGCGCCAGCAGCCAAGATAGGCAGGGTCATCAGCCCCAGCATTTT.

This clone was observed a few times. V is TRBV2 and J is TRBJ2-2, with D possibly matching TRBD2 (5 bases). Germline values: CDR1 SNHLY, CDR2 FYNNEI. The CDR3 contains 13 residues. The V end was cut by 9 bases, the J end by 6 bases, with 14 bases between. CDR3 sequence: CARGLASSGELFF. In DNA, the CDR3 is TGTGCCAGGGGGTTAGCTAGCTCCGGGGAGCTGTTTTTT.

The chain has TRBV4-3 and TRBJ2-3; D unclear. Deletions cut 1 base from V and 6 bases from J, with 11 bases between. The CDR3 totals 14 residues. CDR1 is LGHNA and CDR2 is YSLEER in the germline V gene. The CDR3 here is CASSQGALKDTQYF. Here the CDR3 DNA reads TGCGCCAGCAGCCAAGGCGCCCTGAAGGATACGCAGTATTTT.

CDR3 sequence (DNA): TGTGCCAGCAGCCACCTCGGGGGAGGGGCCACCCACGAGCAGTACTTC. This gives the protein CASSHLGGGATHEQYF. The chain links TRBV11-2 to TRBJ2-7, with 7 bases identical to TRBD2. Germline assignment: CDR1 SGHAT and CDR2 FQNNGV. V shed 5 bases, J shed 5 bases, and the junction held 15 bases outside the gene matches. The CDR3 has 16 residues.

The genes are TRBV7-9 and TRBJ2-1; the match to TRBD2 covers 14 bases. Germline loops: CDR1 SEHNR, CDR2 FQNEAQ (reference sequence). The CDR3 has 17 amino acids. J gave up 5 bases and V 3 bases, and 6 bases lay outside the gene matches. The CDR3 protein is CASSLGPGLAGDNEQFF. The CDR3 DNA follows: TGTGCCAGCAGCTTGGGCCCGGGACTAGCGGGAGACAATGAGCAGTTCTTC.

V and J are TRBV6-2 or TRBV6-3 and TRBJ2-2; TRBD1 is a possible D gene (6 bases). Looked up from germline, CDR1 is MNHEY and CDR2 is SVGEGT. The V and J ends lost 6 bases and 0 bases respectively, with 11 bases between them. The CDR3 contains 15 residues. Written as DNA, the CDR3 is TGTGCCAGCAGCACGACAGGACCGAACACCGGGGAGCTGTTTTTT. This encodes CASSTTGPNTGELFF.

The chain employs TRBV19 and TRBJ1-1; a possible D gene is TRBD1 (6 bases). The V and J ends lost 3 bases and 6 bases respectively, with 11 bases between them. Germline CDR1 and CDR2: LNHDA and SQIVND (reference sequence). CDR3 size: 13 residues. CDR3 sequence: CASSIRQGPEAFF. CDR3 bases: TGTGCCAGTAGTATTCGGCAGGGGCCTGAAGCTTTCTTT.

The V call is TRBV2, the J call TRBJ1-6, with D possibly being TRBD1 (5 bases). The CDR3 covers 13 residues. With 6 bases removed from V and 8 bases from J, the gap between germline ends came to 11 bases. The germline V gene encodes CDR1 SNHLY and CDR2 FYNNEI. The CDR3 sequence is CASRGGKDSPLHF. Written as DNA, the CDR3 is TGTGCCAGCAGGGGGGGGAAAGATTCACCCCTCCACTTT.

The rearrangement uses TRBV11-2 and TRBJ2-7; D gene unclear. Germline CDR1 and CDR2: SGHAT and FQNNGV. V was shortened by 4 bases and J by 6 bases, with 13 bases between the two germline ends. The CDR3 totals 13 residues. CDR3 protein: CASSSQGDGEQYF. The CDR3 DNA reads as TGTGCCAGCAGCTCGCAAGGTGATGGCGAGCAGTACTTC.

The genes are TRBV4-3 and TRBJ2-7; no firm D call. In germline, CDR1 is LGHNA, CDR2 YSLEER. The CDR3 length is 12 residues. Trimming shortened V by 1 base and J by 4 bases, and 5 bases separated the two germline ends. In DNA form, the CDR3 reads TGCGCCAGCAGCCAAGTTGCTTACGAGCAGTACGTC. This gives the protein CASSQVAYEQYV.

The chain is built from TRBV27 and TRBJ1-6, with no clear D. CDR3 size: 13 residues. The ends were cut back, 8 bases at V and 4 bases at J, with 9 bases in the middle. CDR1 MNHEY and CDR2 SMNVEV come from the germline V gene (reference sequence). CDR3 DNA: TGTGCCAGCCGCCGACATTATAATTCACCCCTCCACTTT. It is translated as CASRRHYNSPLHF.

As concerns this clone: Lacking the conserved final phenylalanine or tryptophan, this CDR3 likely reflects a read error. It is unclear where the CDR3 begins or ends on the DNA, so no DNA is shown, and the CDR3 is as TCRdb lists it. This chain uses TRBV2 with TRBJ1-6. The CDR3 totals 13 residues, both ends included. Germline CDR1 is SNHLY and CDR2 is FYNNEI. This chain's CDR3 is CASSEIGQAISDL.

The genes are TRBV5-1 and TRBJ2-2; TRBD1 matches at 11 bases. The germline CDR1 and CDR2 sequences are SGHRS and YFSETQ. The CDR3 consists of 15 residues. V gave up 2 bases and J gave up 5 bases; unmatched junction bases: 2. CDR3 protein: CASSLGQGATGELFF. The CDR3 DNA is TGCGCCAGCAGCTTAGGACAGGGGGCAACCGGGGAGCTGTTTTTT.

To note about this clone: The same CDR3 also results from other DNA sequences found in this sample. J is TRBJ1-2 and V is TRBV28; D is ambiguous. V was trimmed by 6 bases and J by 5 bases, leaving 7 bases between them. Germline V lookup: CDR1 MDHEN, CDR2 SYDVKM. There are 11 residues in the CDR3. DNA for the CDR3: TGTGCCAGCAGCCTCCGTTATGGCTACACCTTC. Its protein product is CASSLRYGYTF.

This chain joins TRBV7-3 and TRBJ2-1, with 7 bases lining up with TRBD1. The CDR3 length is 15 residues. With 10 bases clipped from V and 5 bases from J, the junction kept 14 bases outside the gene matches. Germline V CDR1 and CDR2: SGHTA, FQGTGA. CDR3 amino acids: CATSISRDSDNEQFF. The CDR3 DNA reads TGTGCCACGTCAATATCCCGGGACAGCGACAATGAGCAGTTCTTC.

The chain has TRBV6-5 and TRBJ1-6; D is ambiguous. CDR3 length: 16 residues. V was shortened by 3 bases and J by 1 base, with 10 bases between the two germline ends. CDR1 and CDR2 from the germline V gene are MNHEY and SVGAGI. The CDR3, as DNA: TGTGCCAGCAGTTATAGGGTCTCGTCCTATAATTCACCCCTCCACTTT. Amino acids: CASSYRVSSYNSPLHF.

The chain couples TRBV7-9 to TRBJ2-7; D perhaps matches TRBD1 (5 bases). Germline CDR1 is SEHNR and CDR2 is FQNEAQ (reference sequence). CDR3 length: 15 amino acids. Trimming left V 4 bases short and J 2 bases short, with 15 bases between. The CDR3 nucleotides read TGTGCCAGCAGCTCCCCCGACAGCCGCCCCTACGAGCAGTACTTC. Encoded protein: CASSSPDSRPYEQYF.

The chain carries TRBV4-3 and TRBJ1-4, with D perhaps matching TRBD1 (6 bases). V shed 3 bases and J shed 7 bases, with 24 bases lying between them. CDR1 and CDR2 (germline): LGHNA, YSLEER. This CDR3 is built from 18 residues. The CDR3 here is CASSQRTVFGEESEKLFF. CDR3 in DNA: TGCGCCAGCAGCCAGAGGACAGTATTCGGAGAGGAGAGTGAAAAACTGTTTTTT.

The chain carries TRBV6-8 and TRBJ2-1; no clear D gene. The V gene lost 9 bases and the J gene lost 7 bases, with 7 bases spanning the gap. In germline, CDR1 is MNHGY, CDR2 SAAAGT. This CDR3 has 10 residues. Written as DNA, the CDR3 is TGTGCCAGTCATCAGAATGAGCAGTTCTTC. It encodes CASHQNEQFF.

The gene calls are TRBV5-4 and TRBJ2-1; 10 bases map to TRBD2. V dropped 4 bases and J dropped 7; count of bases not matched to a gene: 5. Germline CDR1 reads SGHNT; CDR2 reads YYREEE (reference sequence). This CDR3 spans 14 amino acids. In DNA, the CDR3 is TGTGCCAGCAGCCGAGGACTAGCGGAGAATGAGCAGTTCTTC. Amino acids: CASSRGLAENEQFF.

The V and J genes are TRBV6-2 or TRBV6-3 and TRBJ2-7, with D possibly being TRBD1 (5 bases). The germline V gene encodes CDR1 MNHEY and CDR2 SVGEGT. This CDR3 is 13 amino acids long. Trimming took 0 bases from V and 6 from J, leaving 9 bases between them. CDR3 region: CASSYSREGEQYF. In DNA, the CDR3 is TGTGCCAGCAGTTACTCCAGGGAAGGCGAGCAGTACTTC.

The chain employs TRBV7-3 and TRBJ2-1, with 8 positions matching TRBD1. CDR1 is SGHTA, CDR2 FQGTGA, per germline. The CDR3 has 16 amino acids. V dropped 5 bases and J dropped 1; count of bases not matched to a gene: 7. The CDR3 nucleotides are TGTGCCAGCAGCCCGACAGGGGTAGGGTCCTACAATGAGCAGTTCTTC. It translates to CASSPTGVGSYNEQFF.